This T cell receptor beta chain derives from a study of prognosis after radiotherapy for stage I lung cancer. This clonotype was counted only a few times. A read error may explain this, as a much larger clone is one base away. Genomic DNA was subjected to two-round multiplex PCR for amplification of TCR beta CDR3. For every TRBV and TRBJ gene, a specific primer was used in first-round PCR. TCRdb reprocessed the multiplex PCR reads with MiXCR, giving one entry per CDR3 protein. The table records tens of thousands of distinct CDR3 sequences, about 30% of them present only once. Germline CDR1 MNHEY, CDR2 SVGAGI. CDR3 length: 14 residues. Losses at the gene ends were 4 bases for V and 3 bases for J; bases not matched to a gene: 6.

The V and J genes are TRBV6-5 and TRBJ2-7; TRBD1 matches 7 bases. This clonotype was obtained from a donor over 45 with non-small cell lung cancer. Here the sequenced sample was PBMCs, taken before or after stereotactic body radiation therapy (not recorded which). This chain's CDR3 is CASSSQGQFYEQYF. In DNA, the CDR3 is TGTGCCAGCAGTTCACAGGGACAGTTCTACGAGCAGTACTTC.